The 3 T cell receptor beta chains presented below share a single source sample, sequenced in a study of blood T cell repertoires in COVID-19. Some clones are missing from TCRdb's copy, which holds only in-frame ones; the method was immunoSEQ multiplex PCR. The table shows over 250,000 clones, with around 87% occurring only once. The sample was peripheral blood. Every receptor here comes from a woman in her forties or fifties with acute or convalescent COVID-19.

The chain employs TRBV9 and TRBJ1-5; TRBD1 matches 8 bases. The CDR3 runs 15 residues. The ends lost 4 bases at V and 1 base at J; junction bases unmatched: 4. Germline V CDR1 and CDR2: SGDLS, YYNGEE. Written as DNA, the CDR3 is TGTGCCAGCAGCCCAGGACAGGGAAGCAATCAGCCCCAGCATTTT. This gives the protein CASSPGQGSNQPQHF. The complete variable domain, with remaining parts taken from reference TRBV9 and TRBJ1-5, reads DSGVTQTPKHLITATGQRVTLRCSPRSGDLSVYWYQQSLDQGLQFLIQYYNGEERAKGNILERFSAQQFPDLHSELNLSSLELGDSALYFCASSPGQGSNQPQHFGDGTRLSIL.

V usage is TRBV2 and J usage is TRBJ1-6; no clear D gene. CDR3 length equals 11 residues. Germline loops: CDR1 SNHLY, CDR2 FYNNEI. V was clipped by 6 bases and J by 10 bases, with 7 bases between them. CDR3 loop: CASRGESPLHF. The CDR3, as DNA: TGTGCCAGCAGGGGAGAATCACCCCTCCACTTT.

This rearrangement joins TRBV7-2 to TRBJ1-3, with unresolved D. Germline values: CDR1 SGHTA, CDR2 FQGNSA. Trimming shortened V by 4 bases and J by 8 bases, and 21 bases separated the two germline ends. The CDR3 contains 16 residues. The CDR3 loop reads CASSWSRPGAEDTIYF. DNA for the CDR3: TGTGCCAGCAGCTGGAGTCGGCCGGGAGCCGAAGACACCATATATTTT.